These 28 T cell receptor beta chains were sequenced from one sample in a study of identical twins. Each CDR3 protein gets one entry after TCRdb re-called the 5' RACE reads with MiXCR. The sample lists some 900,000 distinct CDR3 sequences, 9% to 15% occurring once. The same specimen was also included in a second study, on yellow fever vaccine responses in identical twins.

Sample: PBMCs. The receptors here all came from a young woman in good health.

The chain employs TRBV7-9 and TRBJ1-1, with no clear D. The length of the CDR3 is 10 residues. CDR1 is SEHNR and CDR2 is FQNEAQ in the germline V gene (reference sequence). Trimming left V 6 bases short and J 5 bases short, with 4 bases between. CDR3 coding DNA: TGTGCCAGCAGAAGGACTGAAGCTTTCTTT. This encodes CASRRTEAFF.

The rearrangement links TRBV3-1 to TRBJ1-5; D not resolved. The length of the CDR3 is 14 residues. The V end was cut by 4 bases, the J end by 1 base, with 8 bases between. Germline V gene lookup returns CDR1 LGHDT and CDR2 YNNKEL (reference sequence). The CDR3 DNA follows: TGTGCCAGCAGCCCCAGGAACAGCAATCAGCCCCAGCATTTT. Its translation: CASSPRNSNQPQHF.

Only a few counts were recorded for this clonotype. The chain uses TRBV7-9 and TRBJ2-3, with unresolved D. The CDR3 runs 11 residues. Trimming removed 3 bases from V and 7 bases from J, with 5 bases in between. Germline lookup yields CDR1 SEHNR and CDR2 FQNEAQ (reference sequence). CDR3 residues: CASSFENTQYF. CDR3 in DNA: TGTGCCAGCAGCTTTGAGAATACGCAGTATTTT.

Here the CDR3 reads CSATIGNEQFF. Here the CDR3 DNA reads TGCAGTGCTACCATTGGGAATGAGCAGTTCTTC. The V gene is TRBV20-1, the J gene TRBJ2-1; D remains unclear. The CDR3 covers 11 residues. Looked up from germline, CDR1 is DFQATT and CDR2 is SNEGSKA (reference sequence). Trimming left V 4 bases short and J 7 bases short, with 8 bases between.

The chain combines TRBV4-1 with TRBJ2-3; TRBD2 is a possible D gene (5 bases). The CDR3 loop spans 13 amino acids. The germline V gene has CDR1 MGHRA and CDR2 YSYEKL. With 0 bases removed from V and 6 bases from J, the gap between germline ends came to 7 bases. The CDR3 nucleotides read TGCGCCAGCAGCCAAGATCAGCGGGATACGCAGTATTTT. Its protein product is CASSQDQRDTQYF.

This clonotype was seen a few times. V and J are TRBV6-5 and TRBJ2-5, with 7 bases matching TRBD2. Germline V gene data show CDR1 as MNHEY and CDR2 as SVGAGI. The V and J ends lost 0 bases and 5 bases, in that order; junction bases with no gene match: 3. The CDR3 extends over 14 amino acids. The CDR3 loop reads CASSYSGGRETQYF. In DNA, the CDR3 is TGTGCCAGCAGTTACTCGGGGGGGAGGGAGACCCAGTACTTC.

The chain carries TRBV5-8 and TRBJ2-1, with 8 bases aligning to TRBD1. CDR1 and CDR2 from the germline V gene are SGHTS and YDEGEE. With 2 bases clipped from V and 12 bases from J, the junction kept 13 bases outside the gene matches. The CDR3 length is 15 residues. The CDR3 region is CASSFRGLIPVGQFF. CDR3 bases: TGTGCCAGCAGCTTCAGGGGGCTGATTCCCGTCGGGCAGTTCTTC.

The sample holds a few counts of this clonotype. The CDR3: CAISESGGQPQETQYF. The CDR3 bases are TGTGCCATCAGTGAGTCGGGAGGGCAGCCCCAAGAGACCCAGTACTTC. The chain links TRBV10-3 to TRBJ2-5; 7 positions agree with TRBD2. V lost 0 bases, J lost 1 base, and 5 bases stayed unmatched. The length of the CDR3 is 16 residues. Per germline, CDR1 ENHRY and CDR2 SYGVKD.

The CDR3 bases are TGTGCCAGCAGCAATACAGGCAGGCAGCGGGCCACAGATACGCAGTATTTT. It yields the protein CASSNTGRQRATDTQYF. The V gene is TRBV7-2, the J gene TRBJ2-3; TRBD2 is a possible D gene (6 bases). Germline CDR1 and CDR2: SGHTA and FQGNSA. Deletions cut 5 bases from V and 2 bases from J, with 20 bases between. CDR3 length: 17 amino acids. The variable domain in full, completed from reference TRBV7-2 and TRBJ2-3, reads GAGVSQSPSNKVTEKGKDVELRCDPISGHTALYWYRQSLGQGLEFLIYFQGNSAPDKSGLPSDRFSAERTGGSVSTLTIQRTQQEDSAVYLCASSNTGRQRATDTQYFGPGTRLTVL.

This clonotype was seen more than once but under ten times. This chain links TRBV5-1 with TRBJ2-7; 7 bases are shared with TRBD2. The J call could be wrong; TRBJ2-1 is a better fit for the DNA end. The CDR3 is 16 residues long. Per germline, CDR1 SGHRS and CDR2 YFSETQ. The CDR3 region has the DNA TGCGCCAGCAGCTTGGCCCTTGGGAGGGGACGGAGCGAGCAGTTCTTC. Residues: CASSLALGRGRSEQFF.

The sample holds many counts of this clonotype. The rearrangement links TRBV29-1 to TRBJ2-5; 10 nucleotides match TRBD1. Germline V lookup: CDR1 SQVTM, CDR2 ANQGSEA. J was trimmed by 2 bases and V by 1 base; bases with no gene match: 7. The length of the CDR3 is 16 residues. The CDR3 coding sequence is TGCAGCGTTGAAGGGGACAGGGGAGGGGGACAAGAGACCCAGTACTTC. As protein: CSVEGDRGGGQETQYF.

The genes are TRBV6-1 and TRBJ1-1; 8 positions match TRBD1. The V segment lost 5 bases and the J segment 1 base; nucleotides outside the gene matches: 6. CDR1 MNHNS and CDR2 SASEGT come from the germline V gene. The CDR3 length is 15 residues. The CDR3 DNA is TGTGCCAGCAGTAGAATGGGACAGGCGAACACTGAAGCTTTCTTT. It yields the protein CASSRMGQANTEAFF.

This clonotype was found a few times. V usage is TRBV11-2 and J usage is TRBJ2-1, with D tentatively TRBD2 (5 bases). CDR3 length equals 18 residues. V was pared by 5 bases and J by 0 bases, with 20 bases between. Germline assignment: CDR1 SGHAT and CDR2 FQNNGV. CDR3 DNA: TGTGCCAGCAGCACTAGTCGTGTCAGGCTGAGCTCCTACAATGAGCAGTTCTTC. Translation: CASSTSRVRLSSYNEQFF.

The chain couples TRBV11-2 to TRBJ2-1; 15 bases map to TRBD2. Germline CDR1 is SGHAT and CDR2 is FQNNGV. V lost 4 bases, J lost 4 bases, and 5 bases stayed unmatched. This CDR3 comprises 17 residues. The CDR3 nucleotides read TGTGCCAGCAGCTCACCGGGACTAGCGGGAGGTTACAATGAGCAGTTCTTC. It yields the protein CASSSPGLAGGYNEQFF.

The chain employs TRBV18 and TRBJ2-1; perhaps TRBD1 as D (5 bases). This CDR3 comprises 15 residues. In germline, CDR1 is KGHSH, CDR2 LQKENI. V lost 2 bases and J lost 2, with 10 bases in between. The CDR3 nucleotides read TGTGCCAGCTCACCAGATCTGACAGCCTACAATGAGCAGTTCTTC. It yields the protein CASSPDLTAYNEQFF.

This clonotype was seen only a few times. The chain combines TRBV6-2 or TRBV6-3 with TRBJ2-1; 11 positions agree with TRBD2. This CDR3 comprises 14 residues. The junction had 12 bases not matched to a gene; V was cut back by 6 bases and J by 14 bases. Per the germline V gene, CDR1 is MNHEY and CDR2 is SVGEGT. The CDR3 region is CASSMVAGGPTEFF. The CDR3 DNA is TGTGCCAGCAGCATGGTAGCGGGAGGGCCGACCGAGTTCTTC.

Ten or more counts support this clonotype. For the CDR3, the DNA is TGCAGTGCTAGAGGCGGGTACGAGCAGTACTTC. Protein: CSARGGYEQYF. This chain connects TRBV20-1 to TRBJ2-7; D is perhaps TRBD2 (5 bases). V was clipped by 1 base and J by 4 bases, with 5 bases between them. Germline assignment: CDR1 DFQATT and CDR2 SNEGSKA (reference sequence). This CDR3 is built from 11 residues.

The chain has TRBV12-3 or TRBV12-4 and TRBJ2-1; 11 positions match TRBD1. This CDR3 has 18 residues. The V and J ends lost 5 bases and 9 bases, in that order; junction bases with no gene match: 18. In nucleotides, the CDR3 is TGTGCCAGCAGTGCCGGGACAGGGGGTCGAAAGGGAGGAATTGAGCAGTTCTTC. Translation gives CASSAGTGGRKGGIEQFF.

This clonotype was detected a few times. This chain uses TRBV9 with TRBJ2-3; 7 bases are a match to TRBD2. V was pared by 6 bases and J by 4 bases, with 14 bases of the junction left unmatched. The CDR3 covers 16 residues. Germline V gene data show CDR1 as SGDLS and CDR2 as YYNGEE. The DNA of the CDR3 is TGTGCCAGCACCCCATGGGGGGGAGGAGCCGCAGATACGCAGTATTTT. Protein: CASTPWGGGAADTQYF.

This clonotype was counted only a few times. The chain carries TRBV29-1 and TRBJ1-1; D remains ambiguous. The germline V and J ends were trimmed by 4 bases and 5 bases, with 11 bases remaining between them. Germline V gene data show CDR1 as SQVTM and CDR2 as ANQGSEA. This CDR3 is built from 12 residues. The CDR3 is CSVAGDITEAFF. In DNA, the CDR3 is TGCAGCGTTGCAGGAGATATTACTGAAGCTTTCTTT. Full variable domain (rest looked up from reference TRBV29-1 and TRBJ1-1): SAVISQKPSRDICQRGTSLTIQCQVDSQVTMMFWYRQQPGQSLTLIATANQGSEATYESGFVIDKFPISRPNLTFSTLTVSNMSPEDSSIYLCSVAGDITEAFFGQGTRLTVV.

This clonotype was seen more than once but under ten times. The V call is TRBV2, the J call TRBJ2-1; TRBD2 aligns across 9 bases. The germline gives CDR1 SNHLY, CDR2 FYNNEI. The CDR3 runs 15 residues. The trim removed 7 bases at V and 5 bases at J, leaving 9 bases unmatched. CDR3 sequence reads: CASNDLLAGNNEQFF. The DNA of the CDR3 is TGTGCCAGCAATGACCTCCTAGCGGGAAACAATGAGCAGTTCTTC.

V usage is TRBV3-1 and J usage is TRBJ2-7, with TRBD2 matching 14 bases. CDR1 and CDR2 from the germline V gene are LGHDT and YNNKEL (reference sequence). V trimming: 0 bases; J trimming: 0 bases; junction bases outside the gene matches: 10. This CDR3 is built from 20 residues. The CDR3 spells CASSQDPGGLAGGPSYEQYF. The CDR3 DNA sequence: TGTGCCAGCAGCCAAGATCCTGGCGGACTAGCGGGAGGACCCTCCTACGAGCAGTACTTC.

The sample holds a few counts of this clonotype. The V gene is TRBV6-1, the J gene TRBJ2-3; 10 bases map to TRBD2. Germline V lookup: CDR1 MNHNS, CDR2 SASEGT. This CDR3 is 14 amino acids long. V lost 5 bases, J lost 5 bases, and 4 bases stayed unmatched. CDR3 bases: TGTGCCAGCAGTAAGCGGGGGGGCCGAGATACGCAGTATTTT. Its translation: CASSKRGGRDTQYF.

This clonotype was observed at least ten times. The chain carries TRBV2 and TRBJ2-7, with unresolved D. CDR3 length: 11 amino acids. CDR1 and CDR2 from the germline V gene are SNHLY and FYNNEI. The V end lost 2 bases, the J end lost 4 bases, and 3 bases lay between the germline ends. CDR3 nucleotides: TGTGCCAGCAGTGAAAGGTACGAGCAGTACTTC. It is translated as CASSERYEQYF.

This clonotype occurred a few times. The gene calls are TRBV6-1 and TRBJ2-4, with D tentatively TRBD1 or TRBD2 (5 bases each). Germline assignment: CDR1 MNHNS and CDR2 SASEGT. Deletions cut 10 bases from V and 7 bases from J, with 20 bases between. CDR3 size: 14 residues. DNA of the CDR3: TGTGCCACCTGCCGGGGCCCGGGCGCGAACATTCAGTACTTC. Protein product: CATCRGPGANIQYF.

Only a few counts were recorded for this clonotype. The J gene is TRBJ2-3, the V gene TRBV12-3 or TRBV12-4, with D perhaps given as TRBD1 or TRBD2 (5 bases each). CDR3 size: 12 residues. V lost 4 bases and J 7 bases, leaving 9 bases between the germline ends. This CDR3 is CASSSEGNTQYF. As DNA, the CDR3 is TGTGCCAGCAGTTCTGAGGGGAATACGCAGTATTTT.

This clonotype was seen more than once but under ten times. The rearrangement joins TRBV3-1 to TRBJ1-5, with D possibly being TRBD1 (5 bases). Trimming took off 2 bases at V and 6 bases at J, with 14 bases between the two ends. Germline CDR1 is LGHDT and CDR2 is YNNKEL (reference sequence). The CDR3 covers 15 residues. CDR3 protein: CASSQNPGLIQPQHF. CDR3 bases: TGTGCCAGCAGCCAAAACCCGGGGCTCATTCAGCCCCAGCATTTT.

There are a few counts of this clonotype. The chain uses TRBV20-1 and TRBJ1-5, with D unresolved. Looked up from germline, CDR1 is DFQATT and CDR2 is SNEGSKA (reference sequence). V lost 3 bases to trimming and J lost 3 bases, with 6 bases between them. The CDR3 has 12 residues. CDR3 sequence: CSARGPNQPQHF. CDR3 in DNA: TGCAGTGCTAGGGGCCCCAATCAGCCCCAGCATTTT.